The 5 T cell receptor beta chains presented below share a single source sample, sequenced in a study of breast tumors, draining lymph nodes, adjacent tissues. The lymph nodes were axillary draining lymph nodes from breast cancer patients. TCRdb itself ran the multiplex PCR reads through MiXCR, one entry per CDR3 protein. In the table there are roughly 260,000 distinct CDR3 sequences, about 33% of which are singletons. The material sequenced was axillary lymph node tissue. These receptors were collected from a female donor with breast cancer. Some clones in this sample may be carry-over from other donors' samples.

The sample holds many counts of this clonotype. The V and J genes are TRBV13 and TRBJ2-7; D might be TRBD1 (5 bases). CDR3 length equals 16 residues. The V gene lost 4 bases and the J gene lost 2 bases, with 18 bases spanning the gap. Looked up from germline, CDR1 is PRHDT and CDR2 is FYEKMQ (reference sequence). This chain's CDR3 is CASSSTGSDRAYEQYF. The DNA for the CDR3 is TGTGCCAGCAGCTCCACTGGGTCCGACAGAGCCTACGAGCAGTACTTC.

The chain carries TRBV6-4 and TRBJ1-2; D is unclear. Trimming took 5 bases from V and 2 from J, leaving 18 bases between them. This CDR3 is 16 amino acids long. Germline CDR1 and CDR2: MRHNA and SNTAGT. CDR3 nucleotide sequence: TGTGCCAGCAGTCTGGGGTACGGAGACGGGAACTATGGCTACACCTTC. Protein: CASSLGYGDGNYGYTF.

This sequence joins TRBV28 and TRBJ1-5; D unresolved. The CDR3 is 12 amino acids. The germline V and J ends were trimmed by 6 bases and 7 bases, with 10 bases remaining between them. Germline values: CDR1 MDHEN, CDR2 SYDVKM. CDR3 amino acids: CASSPTRQPQHF. The CDR3 nucleotides read TGTGCCAGCAGCCCTACTAGACAGCCCCAGCATTTT.

This sequence joins TRBV30 and TRBJ1-2, with D unresolved. This CDR3 contains 15 residues. CDR1 and CDR2 (germline): GTSNPN, SVGIG (reference sequence). Trimming removed 0 bases from V and 3 bases from J, with 14 bases in between. The CDR3 DNA reads as TGTGCCTGGAGTGTTTTCGGCCGGCGGGACTATGGCTACACCTTC. Translating gives CAWSVFGRRDYGYTF.

A note on this clonotype: Germline is not matched at one junction end, which may reflect a read error. J is TRBJ2-2 and V is TRBV6-5; D is unresolved. Germline V gene sequence: CDR1 MNHEY, CDR2 SVGAGI. The CDR3 is made up of 14 amino acids. The CDR3 is CASSHSKNTGELFF. CDR3 nucleotides: TGTGCCAGCAGTCACTCCAAAAACACCGGGGAGCTGTTTTTT.